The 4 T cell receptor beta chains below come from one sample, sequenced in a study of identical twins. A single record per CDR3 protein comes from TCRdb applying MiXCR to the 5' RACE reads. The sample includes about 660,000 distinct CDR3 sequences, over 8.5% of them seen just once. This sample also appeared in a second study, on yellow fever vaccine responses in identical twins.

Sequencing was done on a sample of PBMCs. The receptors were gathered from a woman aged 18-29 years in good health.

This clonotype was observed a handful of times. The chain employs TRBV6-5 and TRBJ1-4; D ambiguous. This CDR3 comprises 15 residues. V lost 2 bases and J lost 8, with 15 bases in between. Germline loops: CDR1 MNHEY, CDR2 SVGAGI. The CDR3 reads CASSYKPHLGEKLFF. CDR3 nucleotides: TGTGCCAGCAGTTACAAGCCTCATCTAGGGGAAAAACTGTTTTTT.

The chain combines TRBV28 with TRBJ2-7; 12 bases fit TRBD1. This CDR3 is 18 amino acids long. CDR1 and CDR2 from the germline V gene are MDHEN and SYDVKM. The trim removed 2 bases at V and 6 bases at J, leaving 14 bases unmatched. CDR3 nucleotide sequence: TGTGCCAGCAGTTTAAGGAGGCTGCGGGACAGGGGGCTGGGCGAGCAGTACTTC. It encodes CASSLRRLRDRGLGEQYF.

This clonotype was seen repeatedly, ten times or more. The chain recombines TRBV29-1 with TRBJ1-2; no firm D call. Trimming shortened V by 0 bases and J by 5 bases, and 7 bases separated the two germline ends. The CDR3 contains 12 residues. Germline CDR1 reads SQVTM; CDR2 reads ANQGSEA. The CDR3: CSVEDRQYGYTF. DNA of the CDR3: TGCAGCGTTGAAGATCGGCAGTATGGCTACACCTTC.

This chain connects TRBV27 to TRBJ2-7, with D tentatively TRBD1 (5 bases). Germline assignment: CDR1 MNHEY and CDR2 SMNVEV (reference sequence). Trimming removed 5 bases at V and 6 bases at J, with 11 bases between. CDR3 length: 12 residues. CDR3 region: CASSTTGPEQYF. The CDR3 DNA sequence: TGTGCCAGCAGTACAACAGGACCCGAGCAGTACTTC.